The TCR beta chain under discussion was sequenced for a study of PD-1 blockade in classical Hodgkin lymphoma. V lost 0 bases and J lost 0, with 5 bases in between. Looked up from germline, CDR1 is MGHRA and CDR2 is YSYEKL. The length of the CDR3 is 15 residues. General observations from the study: As was reported, newly diagnosed patients showed lower baseline TCR diversity than healthy donors did. Complete responders' diversity at baseline resembled that of newly diagnosed patients.

This clone was detected once. The target antigen is unknown. Here immunoSEQ multiplex PCR was the method, and the copy in TCRdb shows in-frame clones only, minus some. The profile covers tens of thousands of clones, with approximately 71% appearing a single time and less than 4% taken by the ten largest. Every single patient, without exception, relapsed after autologous stem cell transplantation, and brentuximab vedotin exposure varied. This clonotype was sampled from a human donor with classical Hodgkin lymphoma. The chain carries TRBV4-1 and TRBJ1-4; unclear D gene. Sequenced material: peripheral blood mononuclear cells (PBMCs), taken at baseline. The DNA of the CDR3 is TGCGCCAGCAGCCAAGAGGATGCAACTAATGAAAAACTGTTTTTT. Translation: CASSQEDATNEKLFF.